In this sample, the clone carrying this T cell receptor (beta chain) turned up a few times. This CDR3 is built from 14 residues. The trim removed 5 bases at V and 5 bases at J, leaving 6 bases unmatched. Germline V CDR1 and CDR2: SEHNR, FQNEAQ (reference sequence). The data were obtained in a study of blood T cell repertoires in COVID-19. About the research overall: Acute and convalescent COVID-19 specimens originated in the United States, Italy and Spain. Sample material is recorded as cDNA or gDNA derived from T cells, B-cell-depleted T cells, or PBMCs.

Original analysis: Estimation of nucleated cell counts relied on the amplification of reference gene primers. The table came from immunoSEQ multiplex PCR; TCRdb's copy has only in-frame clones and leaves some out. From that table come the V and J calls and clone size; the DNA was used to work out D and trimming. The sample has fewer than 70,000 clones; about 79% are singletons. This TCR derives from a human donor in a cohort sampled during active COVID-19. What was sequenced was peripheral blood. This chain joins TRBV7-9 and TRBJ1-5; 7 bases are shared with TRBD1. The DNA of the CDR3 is TGTGCCAGCAGCCGACAGGGACGGGATCAGCCCCAGCATTTT. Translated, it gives CASSRQGRDQPQHF. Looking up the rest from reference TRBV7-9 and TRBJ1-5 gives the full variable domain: DTGVSQNPRHKITKRGQNVTFRCDPISEHNRLYWYRQTLGQGPEFLTYFQNEAQLEKSRLLSDRFSAERPKGSFSTLEIQRTEQGDSAMYLCASSRQGRDQPQHFGDGTRLSIL.